This T cell receptor (beta chain) was retrieved from a study of shared clonotypes between healthy human individuals. Original processing methods: ImmunoSEQ sequences covered only the junction and lacked quality scores; filtering therefore differed. Assay: immunoSEQ multiplex PCR; the TCRdb copy retains only in-frame clones and omits some. From that table come the V and J calls and clone size; the DNA was used to work out D and trimming. The sample carries some 2,000,000 clones, about 95% recorded once. Naive CD8 isolation took CD45RO-negative cells positively selected for CCR7 and excluded terminally differentiated effector memory CD45RA+ cells. Recent vaccinations or acute infections were absent in the healthy HIV-negative adult donors. CDR1 is LGHNA, CDR2 YNFKEQ, per germline. The CDR3 spans 20 residues. Trimming stripped 1 base from V and 0 bases from J, with 21 bases between.

The chain is built from TRBV4-2 and TRBJ2-2; weak D call: TRBD1 (6 bases). This receptor was identified in a man aged 18 to 30 in good health. The sample comprised naive CD8+ T cells sorted from blood. CDR3 coding DNA: TGTGCCAGCAGCCAAGCGGTACTCCTAGGACAGTATGCGAACACCGGGGAGCTGTTTTTT. Translation: CASSQAVLLGQYANTGELFF.